One and the same sample provided the 12 T cell receptor beta chains below, sequenced in a study of identical twins. MiXCR, run by TCRdb on the 5' RACE reads, gives a single entry per CDR3 protein. The sample carries hundreds of thousands of distinct CDR3 sequences, 21% recorded once. Another study also made use of these data, one on T cells expressing NK-cell markers.

Sequences were obtained from PBMCs. These receptor sequences come from a woman under 30 in good health.

This chain uses TRBV5-1 with TRBJ2-1; tentative D call: TRBD1 (5 bases). The CDR3 loop spans 13 amino acids. Trimming cost V 5 bases and J 9 bases, with 15 bases left between them. Germline lookup yields CDR1 SGHRS and CDR2 YFSETQ. CDR3 residues: CASSDQGLGEQFF. The CDR3 bases are TGCGCCAGCAGTGACCAGGGTTTGGGTGAGCAGTTCTTC.

This clonotype appeared many times. The chain combines TRBV3-1 with TRBJ1-1; tentatively, D is TRBD1 (5 bases). Trimming pared 6 bases from V and 7 bases from J, leaving 9 bases between. The germline CDR1 and CDR2 sequences are LGHDT and YNNKEL (reference sequence). This CDR3 is 11 amino acids long. CDR3 loop: CASRGTVEAFF. CDR3 nucleotide sequence: TGTGCCAGCAGGGGGACGGTTGAAGCTTTCTTT.

This clonotype appeared many times. This rearrangement joins TRBV29-1 to TRBJ2-3; 9 bases are a match to TRBD2. The CDR3 extends over 14 amino acids. Germline values: CDR1 SQVTM, CDR2 ANQGSEA. Trimming at V came to 5 bases and at J to 1 base, leaving 4 bases not matched to a gene. DNA for the CDR3: TGCAGCGTTCGTCGACTAGCGGGCACAGATACGCAGTATTTT. Its protein product is CSVRRLAGTDTQYF.

This sequence joins TRBV20-1 and TRBJ2-6; D ambiguous. This CDR3 is built from 14 residues. CDR1 is DFQATT, CDR2 SNEGSKA, per germline (reference sequence). Trimming took 2 bases from V and 4 from J, leaving 9 bases between them. Here the CDR3 reads CSARITWGANVLTF. CDR3 sequence (DNA): TGCAGTGCTAGAATTACGTGGGGGGCCAACGTCCTGACTTTC.

This chain connects TRBV5-1 to TRBJ2-3; 8 bases align to TRBD2. V dropped 1 base and J dropped 7; count of bases not matched to a gene: 5. This CDR3 is 14 amino acids long. CDR1 and CDR2 from the germline V gene are SGHRS and YFSETQ. In DNA, the CDR3 is TGCGCCAGCAGCTTGTCGGGACTAGAAAATACGCAGTATTTT. Translated, it gives CASSLSGLENTQYF.

This clonotype came up a few times. The chain couples TRBV10-3 to TRBJ1-1; D gene uncertain. The CDR3 contains 15 residues. V lost 6 bases, J lost 0 bases, and 14 bases lay in between. CDR1 and CDR2 from the germline V gene are ENHRY and SYGVKD. CDR3: CAISLVLAMNTEAFF. Here the CDR3 DNA reads TGTGCCATCAGCCTGGTACTGGCCATGAACACTGAAGCTTTCTTT.

V and J are TRBV20-1 and TRBJ2-7, with D possibly TRBD2 on 5 matching bases. CDR1 DFQATT and CDR2 SNEGSKA come from the germline V gene (reference sequence). The V end lost 6 bases, the J end lost 2 bases, and 17 bases lay between the germline ends. This CDR3 spans 14 amino acids. CDR3 sequence: CSAPGLGRTYEQYF. The CDR3 DNA reads as TGCAGTGCCCCCGGACTCGGGCGCACCTACGAGCAGTACTTC.

V is TRBV12-3 or TRBV12-4 and J is TRBJ1-2; 7 nucleotides agree with TRBD1. The CDR3 loop spans 12 amino acids. CDR3 DNA: TGTGACAGTCGTACAGGGGCGGAAGGCTACACCTTC. This encodes CDSRTGAEGYTF.

This clonotype has only a few counts. The gene calls are TRBV9 and TRBJ2-4, with 14 bases lining up with TRBD2. Germline values: CDR1 SGDLS, CDR2 YYNGEE. V lost 4 bases to trimming and J lost 0 bases; unmatched junction nucleotides: 6. CDR3 length: 18 residues. CDR3 DNA: TGTGCCAGCAGCTTCGGGACTAGCGGGAGATCAGCCAAAAACATTCAGTACTTC. This codes for CASSFGTSGRSAKNIQYF.

This clonotype was detected a few times. The chain carries TRBV24-1 and TRBJ2-1; 7 bases line up with TRBD1. CDR3 length equals 11 residues. CDR1 is KGHDR and CDR2 is SFDVKD in the germline V gene. V lost 9 bases to trimming and J lost 10 bases; unmatched junction nucleotides: 5. CDR3 sequence reads: CATQGQLEQFF. CDR3 nucleotide sequence: TGTGCCACCCAGGGACAGCTCGAGCAGTTCTTC.

This clonotype was seen a few times. This chain links TRBV5-1 with TRBJ1-1; D unclear. The V end was cut by 0 bases, the J end by 6 bases, with 18 bases between. There are 16 residues in the CDR3. Germline V gene sequence: CDR1 SGHRS, CDR2 YFSETQ. The chain's CDR3 is CASSLAKVEGHPEAFF. CDR3 DNA sequence: TGCGCCAGCAGCTTGGCCAAGGTGGAGGGCCACCCTGAAGCTTTCTTT.

In this sample, this clonotype turned up many times. This chain connects TRBV20-1 to TRBJ2-3; 7 nucleotides agree with TRBD2. Germline V gene data show CDR1 as DFQATT and CDR2 as SNEGSKA (reference sequence). V dropped 3 bases and J dropped 4; count of bases not matched to a gene: 10. The CDR3 covers 15 residues. The CDR3 is CSASRDYPLADTQYF. For the CDR3, the DNA is TGCAGTGCTAGCCGGGACTACCCCTTAGCAGATACGCAGTATTTT.